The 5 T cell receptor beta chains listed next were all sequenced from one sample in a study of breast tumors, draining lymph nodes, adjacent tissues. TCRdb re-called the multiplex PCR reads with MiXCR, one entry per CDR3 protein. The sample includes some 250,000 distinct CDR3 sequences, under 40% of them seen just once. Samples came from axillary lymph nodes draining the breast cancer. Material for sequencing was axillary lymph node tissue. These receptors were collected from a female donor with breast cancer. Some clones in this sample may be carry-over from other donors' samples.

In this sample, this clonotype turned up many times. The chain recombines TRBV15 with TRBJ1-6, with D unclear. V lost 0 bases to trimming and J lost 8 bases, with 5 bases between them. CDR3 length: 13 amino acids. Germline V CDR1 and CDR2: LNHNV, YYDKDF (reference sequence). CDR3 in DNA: TGTGCCACCAGCAGAGATCCCGATTCACCCCTCCACTTT. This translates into CATSRDPDSPLHF.

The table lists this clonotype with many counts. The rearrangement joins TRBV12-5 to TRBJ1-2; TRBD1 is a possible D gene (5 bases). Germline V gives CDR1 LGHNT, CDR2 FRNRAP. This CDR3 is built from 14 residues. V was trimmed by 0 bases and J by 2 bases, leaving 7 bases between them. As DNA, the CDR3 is TGTGCTAGTGGTTTGGTTAGACAGAACTATGGCTACACCTTC. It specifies CASGLVRQNYGYTF.

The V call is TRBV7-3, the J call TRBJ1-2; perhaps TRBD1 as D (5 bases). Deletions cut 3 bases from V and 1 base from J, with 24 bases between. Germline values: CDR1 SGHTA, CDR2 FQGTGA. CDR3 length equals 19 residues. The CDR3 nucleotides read TGTGCCAGCAGCTTGACCGGAGGGGTCAGCGACAGCCTTAACTATGGCTACACCTTC. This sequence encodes CASSLTGGVSDSLNYGYTF. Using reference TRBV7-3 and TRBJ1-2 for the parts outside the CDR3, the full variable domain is GAGVSQTPSNKVTEKGKYVELRCDPISGHTALYWYRQSLGQGPEFLIYFQGTGAADDSGLPNDRFFAVRPEGSVSTLKIQRTERGDSAVYLCASSLTGGVSDSLNYGYTFGSGTRLTVV.

The chain's CDR3 is CASSGGLANQETQYF. The CDR3 bases are TGTGCCAGCAGCGGCGGACTAGCGAACCAAGAGACCCAGTACTTC. The chain employs TRBV13 and TRBJ2-5; 9 bases fit TRBD2. The germline V gene encodes CDR1 PRHDT and CDR2 FYEKMQ (reference sequence). There are 15 residues in the CDR3. With V trimmed by 5 bases and J by 0 bases, 4 bases remained unmatched.

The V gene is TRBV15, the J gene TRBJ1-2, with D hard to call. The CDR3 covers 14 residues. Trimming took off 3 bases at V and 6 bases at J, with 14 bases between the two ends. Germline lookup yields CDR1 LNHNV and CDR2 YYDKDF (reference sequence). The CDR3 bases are TGTGCCACCAGCAGCAACACGGTAAATCATGGCTACACCTTC. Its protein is CATSSNTVNHGYTF.